These 24 T cell receptor beta chains share one sample of origin, sequenced in a study of T cell responses to AZD1222 COVID-19 vaccine. Profiling relied on immunoSEQ multiplex PCR, and the TCRdb table lists in-frame clones only, not all of them. The table includes approximately 150,000 clones, about 82% detected once. The material sequenced was peripheral blood, taken 28 days after the second AZD1222 dose. The receptor source for this set is an adult who received the AZD1222 COVID-19 vaccine.

The V gene is TRBV6-5, the J gene TRBJ1-4; D gene uncertain. Germline V gene data show CDR1 as MNHEY and CDR2 as SVGAGI. The CDR3 loop spans 13 amino acids. V was clipped by 5 bases and J by 5 bases, with 9 bases between them. The CDR3 loop reads CASSQRSNEKLFF. CDR3 in DNA: TGTGCCAGCAGTCAGCGGTCCAATGAAAAACTGTTTTTT.

This clone was seen once. The V gene is TRBV7-2, the J gene TRBJ2-3; D is unclear. The germline V gene has CDR1 SGHTA and CDR2 FQGNSA. The CDR3 is 12 amino acids. V gave up 5 bases and J gave up 0 bases, with 3 bases separating them. The CDR3 sequence: CASSRSTDTQYF. The CDR3 DNA is TGTGCCAGCAGCCGTAGCACAGATACGCAGTATTTT.

The gene calls are TRBV2 and TRBJ2-7, with D unresolved. The CDR3 contains 15 residues. The germline V gene encodes CDR1 SNHLY and CDR2 FYNNEI. V lost 6 bases, J lost 5 bases, and 20 bases lay in between. CDR3 DNA sequence: TGTGCCAGCAGCCGGTTAGCTACAGCCCAGAACGAGCAGTACTTC. As protein: CASSRLATAQNEQYF.

The chain joins TRBV27 to TRBJ1-1; no clear D gene. The germline V gene has CDR1 MNHEY and CDR2 SMNVEV (reference sequence). The V gene lost 6 bases and the J gene lost 0 bases, with 17 bases spanning the gap. The CDR3 contains 16 residues. CDR3 sequence reads: CASRPVAGNMNTEAFF. CDR3 sequence (DNA): TGTGCCAGCAGACCAGTGGCAGGTAACATGAACACTGAAGCTTTCTTT.

This clone was counted only a few times. Other DNA sequences of this sample code for an identical CDR3. The V and J genes are TRBV19 and TRBJ1-5, with no clear D. CDR1 is LNHDA and CDR2 is SQIVND in the germline V gene (reference sequence). This CDR3 has 15 residues. V lost 3 bases and J lost 1, with 10 bases in between. The CDR3 region is CASSMGRGSNQPQHF. CDR3 nucleotides: TGTGCCAGTAGTATGGGTAGAGGCAGCAATCAGCCCCAGCATTTT.

The DNA for the CDR3 is TGTGCCAGCAGTGAGGGGGGGGGACTCGGATACGAGCAGTACTTC. This sequence encodes CASSEGGGLGYEQYF. The chain links TRBV6-1 to TRBJ2-7; 7 bases map to TRBD2. The germline V gene has CDR1 MNHNS and CDR2 SASEGT. CDR3 length: 15 residues. V shed 3 bases and J 4 bases; nucleotides not matched to a gene: 9.

This clone has only one observation. The chain couples TRBV5-1 to TRBJ1-1; D unresolved. With 0 bases removed from V and 1 base from J, the gap between germline ends came to 7 bases. From germline, CDR1 is SGHRS and CDR2 YFSETQ. This CDR3 contains 14 residues. DNA of the CDR3: TGCGCCAGCAGCTTGGTAACAACGAACACTGAAGCTTTCTTT. Protein: CASSLVTTNTEAFF.

The chain joins TRBV5-8 to TRBJ2-7, with TRBD2 identical over 15 bases. V shed 4 bases and J 1 base; nucleotides not matched to a gene: 9. The CDR3 contains 18 residues. Germline V CDR1 and CDR2: SGHTS, YDEGEE. CDR3 amino acids: CASSPTPGTSGGSYEQYF. CDR3 coding DNA: TGTGCCAGCAGCCCCACGCCAGGGACTAGCGGGGGGTCCTACGAGCAGTACTTC.

The genes are TRBV27 and TRBJ2-1; no clear D gene. CDR3 length: 14 amino acids. CDR1 is MNHEY and CDR2 is SMNVEV in the germline V gene (reference sequence). V was clipped by 2 bases and J by 5 bases, with 10 bases between them. The CDR3: CASSLMEPNNEQFF. Here the CDR3 DNA reads TGTGCCAGCAGTTTAATGGAACCTAACAATGAGCAGTTCTTC.

This chain uses TRBV6-4 with TRBJ2-7, with D possibly being TRBD1 (6 bases). Germline lookup yields CDR1 MRHNA and CDR2 SNTAGT. V lost 6 bases and J 2 bases, leaving 14 bases between the germline ends. The length of the CDR3 is 14 residues. Here the CDR3 reads CASRPRTVAYEQYF. The CDR3, as DNA: TGTGCCAGCAGGCCCCGGACAGTGGCCTACGAGCAGTACTTC.

The V call is TRBV27, the J call TRBJ1-4; possible D gene TRBD1, 5 bases. Germline V gene lookup returns CDR1 MNHEY and CDR2 SMNVEV (reference sequence). The length of the CDR3 is 17 residues. V lost 5 bases to trimming and J lost 8 bases, with 24 bases between them. The CDR3 bases are TGTGCCAGCAGTCCATCAAGGACAAAACGTATCGAGGAAAAACTGTTTTTT. Protein product: CASSPSRTKRIEEKLFF.

The chain links TRBV7-9 to TRBJ1-5; D may be TRBD1 (5 bases). V shed 1 base and J shed 2 bases, with 15 bases lying between them. The length of the CDR3 is 17 residues. Germline V gene sequence: CDR1 SEHNR, CDR2 FQNEAQ (reference sequence). The CDR3 DNA reads as TGTGCCAGCAGCTTAGATCCGGGGCTTCGCGGCAATCAGCCCCAGCATTTT. Translated: CASSLDPGLRGNQPQHF.

V is TRBV5-1 and J is TRBJ2-5; the match to TRBD2 covers 15 bases. The germline CDR1 and CDR2 sequences are SGHRS and YFSETQ. With 3 bases clipped from V and 5 bases from J, the junction kept 8 bases outside the gene matches. This CDR3 is built from 17 residues. The CDR3 sequence: CASSSGLAGGPWETQYF. For the CDR3, the DNA is TGCGCCAGCAGCTCAGGACTAGCGGGAGGGCCGTGGGAGACCCAGTACTTC.

The J gene is TRBJ1-4, the V gene TRBV5-6, with D possibly being TRBD1 (6 bases). Germline CDR1 reads SGHDT; CDR2 reads YYEEEE. CDR3 length equals 14 residues. Trimming removed 0 bases at V and 10 bases at J, with 13 bases between. CDR3: CASSLGSQGLKLFF. DNA for the CDR3: TGTGCCAGCAGCTTGGGGTCACAGGGATTAAAACTGTTTTTT.

V is TRBV7-9 and J is TRBJ2-7, with D perhaps matching TRBD2 (6 bases). The CDR3 consists of 14 residues. CDR1 is SEHNR, CDR2 FQNEAQ, per germline (reference sequence). Trimming removed 10 bases from V and 4 bases from J, with 20 bases in between. The chain's CDR3 is CATRDLGGVYEQYF. The CDR3 nucleotides are TGTGCCACCCGTGACCTGGGGGGAGTTTACGAGCAGTACTTC.

V usage is TRBV13 and J usage is TRBJ1-1, with D perhaps TRBD1 (6 bases). This CDR3 spans 15 amino acids. Germline-derived CDR1 and CDR2 are PRHDT and FYEKMQ (reference sequence). Trimming cost V 4 bases and J 4 bases, with 16 bases left between them. CDR3 protein: CASSYLGRGFTEAFF. CDR3 DNA sequence: TGTGCCAGCAGCTACCTCGGAAGGGGGTTCACTGAAGCTTTCTTT. The full variable domain, rest sourced from reference TRBV13 and TRBJ1-1, is AAGVIQSPRHLIKEKRETATLKCYPIPRHDTVYWYQQGPGQDPQFLISFYEKMQSDKGSIPDRFSAQQFSDYHSELNMSSLELGDSALYFCASSYLGRGFTEAFFGQGTRLTVV.

This chain joins TRBV6-5 and TRBJ2-7; D gene ambiguous. The CDR3 extends over 15 amino acids. The germline gives CDR1 MNHEY, CDR2 SVGAGI. With 6 bases removed from V and 0 bases from J, the gap between germline ends came to 15 bases. The CDR3 region is CASRGSGSSSYEQYF. The CDR3 nucleotides read TGTGCCAGCAGGGGATCCGGGTCGAGCTCCTACGAGCAGTACTTC.

The chain couples TRBV5-1 to TRBJ2-1; possible D gene TRBD2, 6 bases. Germline CDR1 is SGHRS and CDR2 is YFSETQ. The CDR3 totals 16 residues. V dropped 0 bases and J dropped 9 bases, with 19 bases sitting between them. CDR3 coding DNA: TGCGCCAGCAGCTTGGCCGGAGGGCAGGGTTACCCTGAGCAGTTCTTC. This sequence encodes CASSLAGGQGYPEQFF.

This clone appeared a single time. The V gene is TRBV4-2, the J gene TRBJ1-4; weak D call: TRBD1 (5 bases). The germline V and J ends were trimmed by 3 bases and 7 bases, with 12 bases remaining between them. The CDR3 spans 14 residues. The germline gives CDR1 LGHNA, CDR2 YNFKEQ. This CDR3 reads CASSQGGSGEKLFF. Written as DNA, the CDR3 is TGTGCCAGCAGCCAGGGGGGTTCCGGTGAAAAACTGTTTTTT.

V is TRBV5-1 and J is TRBJ2-1, with 9 bases fitting TRBD2. V lost 0 bases, J lost 3 bases, and 10 bases stayed unmatched. This CDR3 is built from 18 residues. CDR1 is SGHRS, CDR2 YFSETQ, per germline. CDR3 sequence: CASSLAAVAGVLYNEQFF. The CDR3 DNA is TGCGCCAGCAGCTTGGCCGCGGTAGCGGGGGTCCTCTACAATGAGCAGTTCTTC. The variable domain in full, with the rest retrieved from reference TRBV5-1 and TRBJ2-1, is KAGVTQTPRYLIKTRGQQVTLSCSPISGHRSVSWYQQTPGQGLQFLFEYFSETQRNKGNFPGRFSGRQFSNSRSEMNVSTLELGDSALYLCASSLAAVAGVLYNEQFFGPGTRLTVL.

The chain recombines TRBV2 with TRBJ1-2; D may be TRBD1 (5 bases). The germline V gene has CDR1 SNHLY and CDR2 FYNNEI. The CDR3 spans 15 residues. V was clipped by 3 bases and J by 5 bases, with 16 bases between them. The CDR3 region has the DNA TGTGCCAGCAGTGACTGGGACTGGGATAAATATGGCTACACCTTC. This encodes CASSDWDWDKYGYTF.

The gene calls are TRBV3-1 (or the pseudogene TRBV3-2) and TRBJ2-2; D call uncertain. The V gene lost 5 bases and the J gene lost 3 bases, with 7 bases spanning the gap. The CDR3 length is 13 residues. Germline lookup yields CDR1 LGHDT and CDR2 YNNKEL (reference sequence). CDR3 amino acids: CASSRLDTGELFF. The CDR3 DNA reads TGTGCCAGCAGCAGACTGGACACCGGGGAGCTGTTTTTT.

The genes are TRBV2 and TRBJ1-6; TRBD1 is a possible D gene (5 bases). The CDR3 is made up of 11 amino acids. The V gene lost 7 bases and the J gene lost 10 bases, with 8 bases spanning the gap. In germline, CDR1 is SNHLY, CDR2 FYNNEI. The CDR3 spells CASKRDSPLHF. The CDR3 region has the DNA TGTGCCAGCAAGAGGGACTCACCCCTCCACTTT.

The chain is built from TRBV9 and TRBJ1-2; 7 bases agree with TRBD1. CDR1 SGDLS and CDR2 YYNGEE come from the germline V gene. V shed 0 bases, J shed 8 bases, and the junction held 13 bases outside the gene matches. This CDR3 has 16 residues. CDR3 region: CASSVGRGGAVGGYTF. CDR3 in DNA: TGTGCCAGCAGCGTAGGGAGAGGGGGCGCGGTAGGAGGCTACACCTTC.